This T cell receptor beta chain comes out of a study of control samples from healthy donors and cancer patients. Assay used: immunoSEQ multiplex PCR; TCRdb lists only in-frame clones, some missing. The table shows thousands of clones, with 91% occurring only once. The trim removed 5 bases at V and 8 bases at J, leaving 6 bases unmatched. The CDR3 loop spans 14 amino acids. CDR1 SGHTA and CDR2 FQGNSA come from the germline V gene. The sequencing input was PBMCs. The receptor was isolated from a man between 60 and 75 years old with colorectal cancer. The J gene is TRBJ1-4, the V gene TRBV7-2; 9 positions match TRBD1. The CDR3 coding sequence is TGTGCCAGCAGCGCACAGGGGGCTGGCGAAAAACTGTTTTTT. Its translation: CASSAQGAGEKLFF.